This passage covers 22 T cell receptor beta chains from one sample sequenced in a study of cytomegalovirus exposure and HLA in healthy donors. PCR employed 60 Vbeta and 13 Jbeta primers. Assay used: immunoSEQ multiplex PCR; TCRdb lists only in-frame clones, some missing. The sample records 200,000 to 250,000 clones, about 80% being singletons. Sequencing used PBMCs. The receptors here all came from a girl between 5 and 17 years old in good health and CMV-seronegative.

This clone was seen a single time. This chain connects TRBV6-1 to TRBJ1-1; no clear D. Germline V gene sequence: CDR1 MNHNS, CDR2 SASEGT. The CDR3 runs 15 residues. Deletions cut 4 bases from V and 4 bases from J, with 16 bases between. The CDR3 region has the DNA TGTGCCAGCAGTGCTTTCGGGGTCTCGAGCACTGAAGCTTTCTTT. The encoded protein is CASSAFGVSSTEAFF.

Of note for this clone: Other DNA sequences of this sample code for an identical CDR3. The chain combines TRBV7-2 with TRBJ1-5, with 7 bases matching TRBD1. CDR3 length: 14 amino acids. Per the germline V gene, CDR1 is SGHTA and CDR2 is FQGNSA. V was clipped by 1 base and J by 4 bases; unmatched bases: 1. CDR3 bases: TGTGCCAGCAGCTTAGACAGGGGTAATCAGCCCCAGCATTTT. Translating gives CASSLDRGNQPQHF.

The chain employs TRBV5-6 and TRBJ1-4, with 8 positions matching TRBD1. CDR1 and CDR2 from the germline V gene are SGHDT and YYEEEE. The CDR3 consists of 16 residues. Trimming removed 4 bases from V and 8 bases from J; junction bases left unmatched: 13. As DNA, the CDR3 is TGTGCCAGCAGCCTCCTTGGACAGGGAGTAAGGGAAAAACTGTTTTTT. It specifies CASSLLGQGVREKLFF.

This clone was detected only a few times. The CDR3 DNA reads TGTGCCAGCAGCGGGGGTGCGAGCGGGAGGGCCCACGAGCAGTACTTC. It yields the protein CASSGGASGRAHEQYF. The V call is TRBV9, the J call TRBJ2-7; TRBD2 matches 10 bases. Germline CDR1 and CDR2: SGDLS and YYNGEE. V lost 3 bases and J lost 5; bases outside the gene matches: 11. The CDR3 runs 16 residues. Complete variable domain (other parts from reference TRBV9 and TRBJ2-7): DSGVTQTPKHLITATGQRVTLRCSPRSGDLSVYWYQQSLDQGLQFLIQYYNGEERAKGNILERFSAQQFPDLHSELNLSSLELGDSALYFCASSGGASGRAHEQYFGPGTRLTVT.

This chain connects TRBV28 to TRBJ2-7, with D maybe TRBD1 (6 bases). CDR1 MDHEN and CDR2 SYDVKM come from the germline V gene. V lost 3 bases to trimming and J lost 5 bases, with 14 bases between them. This CDR3 comprises 14 residues. The CDR3 DNA sequence: TGTGCCAGCAGTTTCTTGCAGGGGACAAACGAGCAGTACTTC. As protein: CASSFLQGTNEQYF. The whole variable domain, filled in from reference TRBV28 and TRBJ2-7, reads DVKVTQSSRYLVKRTGEKVFLECVQDMDHENMFWYRQDPGLGLRLIYFSYDVKMKEKGDIPEGYSVSREKKERFSLILESASTNQTSMYLCASSFLQGTNEQYFGPGTRLTVT.

V is TRBV16 and J is TRBJ2-1, with D possibly TRBD1 on 5 matching bases. V gave up 6 bases and J gave up 8 bases, with 14 bases separating them. Per the germline V gene, CDR1 is KGHSY and CDR2 is FQNENV. This CDR3 has 13 amino acids. This CDR3 is CASSLQGYDEQFF. The DNA of the CDR3 is TGTGCCAGCAGTCTCCAGGGTTACGATGAGCAGTTCTTC.

The chain has TRBV28 and TRBJ2-5; 11 nucleotides match TRBD2. Germline-derived CDR1 and CDR2 are MDHEN and SYDVKM. CDR3 length equals 17 residues. Written as DNA, the CDR3 is TGTGGGCTGGGTTTTGGGTCTAGCGGGGGGATTATGGAGACCCAGTACTTC. It codes for CGLGFGSSGGIMETQYF.

In DNA form, the CDR3 reads TGTGCCAGTAGTATAAGAGACTTGTTAATCCCGAACACTGAAGCTTTCTTT. Its protein product is CASSIRDLLIPNTEAFF. The V and J genes are TRBV19 and TRBJ1-1; D is undetermined. CDR1 LNHDA and CDR2 SQIVND come from the germline V gene (reference sequence). With 2 bases removed from V and 1 base from J, the gap between germline ends came to 17 bases. CDR3 length: 17 amino acids. The entire variable domain, with the rest obtained from reference TRBV19 and TRBJ1-1, is as follows: DGGITQSPKYLFRKEGQNVTLSCEQNLNHDAMYWYRQDPGQGLRLIYYSQIVNDFQKGDIAEGYSVSREKKESFPLTVTSAQKNPTAFYLCASSIRDLLIPNTEAFFGQGTRLTVV.

The CDR3 reads CASSVRGVGGLETQYF. CDR3 nucleotides: TGTGCCAGCAGCGTTCGGGGTGTTGGTGGTTTAGAGACCCAGTACTTC. V and J are TRBV9 and TRBJ2-5; tentative D call: TRBD2 (5 bases). The CDR3 has 16 amino acids. Germline-derived CDR1 and CDR2 are SGDLS and YYNGEE. Trimming shortened V by 2 bases and J by 4 bases, and 18 bases separated the two germline ends.

V is TRBV28 and J is TRBJ1-1; a weak D match, TRBD1 (6 bases). The CDR3 runs to 11 residues. Germline V gene sequence: CDR1 MDHEN, CDR2 SYDVKM. The V end was cut by 3 bases, the J end by 11 bases, with 10 bases between. This CDR3 is CASSFTTGAFF. The CDR3 DNA is TGTGCCAGCAGTTTCACAACAGGGGCTTTCTTT.

The V call is TRBV30, the J call TRBJ2-3; D might be TRBD1 (5 bases). CDR3 length: 15 residues. Germline V gene sequence: CDR1 GTSNPN, CDR2 SVGIG (reference sequence). The V end lost 3 bases, the J end lost 3 bases, and 16 bases lay between the germline ends. The CDR3 reads CAWRDQGKGTDTQYF. CDR3 in DNA: TGTGCCTGGAGAGACCAGGGAAAGGGGACAGATACGCAGTATTTT.

DNA of the CDR3: TGCAGCGCCTCGCCTCACGGACAGTCCTACGAGCAGTACTTC. Translating gives CSASPHGQSYEQYF. The genes are TRBV29-1 and TRBJ2-7; tentative D call: TRBD1 (6 bases). The CDR3 extends over 14 amino acids. V was cut by 7 bases and J by 1 base, with 17 bases left in between. Germline lookup yields CDR1 SQVTM and CDR2 ANQGSEA.

The genes are TRBV7-7 and TRBJ2-5, with TRBD2 as a possible D gene (7 bases). Germline CDR1 is SSHAT and CDR2 is FNYEAQ (reference sequence). Trimming removed 4 bases at V and 4 bases at J, with 22 bases between. The CDR3 is made up of 17 amino acids. In DNA, the CDR3 is TGTGCCAGCAGCTCGATAGGGGGGGGATTGATCGCAGAGACCCAGTACTTC. It codes for CASSSIGGGLIAETQYF.

The rearrangement joins TRBV19 to TRBJ2-2; 9 positions agree with TRBD2. The CDR3 covers 20 residues. The germline V gene has CDR1 LNHDA and CDR2 SQIVND (reference sequence). Germline trimming cut 4 bases from V and 1 base from J; bases unmatched to any gene: 16. The CDR3 sequence is CASSKSAKLAGVGNTGELFF. The DNA for the CDR3 is TGTGCCAGTAGTAAGAGCGCCAAGTTAGCGGGAGTGGGGAACACCGGGGAGCTGTTTTTT.

V and J are TRBV5-1 and TRBJ1-2; TRBD1 matches at 11 bases. The germline V gene encodes CDR1 SGHRS and CDR2 YFSETQ. This CDR3 is 14 amino acids long. Trimming cost V 4 bases and J 7 bases; bases outside gene matches: 6. The CDR3 sequence is CASSPRTGGSGYTF. Here the CDR3 DNA reads TGCGCCAGCAGCCCACGGACAGGGGGCTCTGGCTACACCTTC. Filled out from reference TRBV5-1 and TRBJ1-2, the complete variable domain reads KAGVTQTPRYLIKTRGQQVTLSCSPISGHRSVSWYQQTPGQGLQFLFEYFSETQRNKGNFPGRFSGRQFSNSRSEMNVSTLELGDSALYLCASSPRTGGSGYTFGSGTRLTVV.

This chain joins TRBV10-2 and TRBJ1-5; 9 bases line up with TRBD1. The germline V gene encodes CDR1 WSHSY and CDR2 SAAADI. CDR3 length equals 15 residues. V shed 6 bases, J shed 4 bases, and the junction held 7 bases outside the gene matches. The CDR3 is CASRDRGLGNQPQHF. The CDR3 DNA sequence: TGCGCCAGCAGGGACAGGGGTTTGGGGAATCAGCCCCAGCATTTT.

The chain uses TRBV11-2 and TRBJ1-6; D remains unclear. From germline, CDR1 is SGHAT and CDR2 FQNNGV. The CDR3 sequence is 14 residues long. Trimming shortened V by 1 base and J by 7 bases, and 8 bases separated the two germline ends. The CDR3 here is CASSLGSGNSPLHF. CDR3 nucleotide sequence: TGTGCCAGCAGCTTAGGGAGTGGAAATTCACCCCTCCACTTT.

This clone was seen a few times. The chain recombines TRBV28 with TRBJ2-5, with 11 bases lining up with TRBD2. The length of the CDR3 is 19 residues. Trimming removed 8 bases from V and 0 bases from J; junction bases left unmatched: 17. Germline CDR1 MDHEN, CDR2 SYDVKM. The CDR3 loop reads CASHHRDPRLAGHQETQYF. CDR3 sequence (DNA): TGTGCCAGCCATCACAGGGACCCTCGACTAGCGGGGCACCAAGAGACCCAGTACTTC.

This chain links TRBV19 with TRBJ2-5, with D tentatively TRBD2 (6 bases). The ends were cut back, 2 bases at V and 5 bases at J, with 12 bases in the middle. The CDR3 length is 14 residues. Germline values: CDR1 LNHDA, CDR2 SQIVND (reference sequence). The CDR3 is CASSISGGAETQYF. The CDR3, as DNA: TGTGCCAGTAGTATATCCGGGGGAGCGGAGACCCAGTACTTC. Filled out from reference TRBV19 and TRBJ2-5, the complete variable domain reads DGGITQSPKYLFRKEGQNVTLSCEQNLNHDAMYWYRQDPGQGLRLIYYSQIVNDFQKGDIAEGYSVSREKKESFPLTVTSAQKNPTAFYLCASSISGGAETQYFGPGTRLLVL.

This chain connects TRBV21-1 to TRBJ1-1; TRBD1, the D gene given by the table, was not confirmed from the DNA. TRBV21-1 is a recognized pseudogene. The CDR3 runs 16 residues. CDR3 loop: CASSNRTGPRGTEAFF. In DNA, the CDR3 is TGTGCCAGCAGCAACAGAACAGGGCCCCGCGGCACTGAAGCTTTCTTT.

The CDR3 DNA sequence: TGCACCAGCAGCGCTATGGGACTAGCGGGTCGGGACGAGCAGTACTTC. Translated, it gives CTSSAMGLAGRDEQYF. V usage is TRBV1 and J usage is TRBJ2-7; whether TRBD2, the table's D call, matches the DNA was not checked. TRBV1 is marked as a pseudogene. The CDR3 covers 16 residues.

V usage is TRBV7-9 and J usage is TRBJ1-4; the D gene is possibly TRBD1 (5 bases). CDR1 SEHNR and CDR2 FQNEAQ come from the germline V gene (reference sequence). The V end was cut by 10 bases, the J end by 4 bases, with 19 bases between. This CDR3 contains 15 residues. CDR3 region: CAIKGPGGGNEKLFF. Here the CDR3 DNA reads TGTGCCATTAAAGGCCCCGGGGGGGGTAATGAAAAACTGTTTTTT.